This TCR beta chain comes out of a study of T cell clonality in common variable immunodeficiency. The study, taken as a whole, reports: TCRbeta clonality was increased in CVID versus healthy controls. T cell subpopulation sequencing would be needed to explain CVID clonality. Common variable immunodeficiency TCR beta sequences reportedly had fewer deletions and N-nucleotide insertions.

Patients had low serum IgG, IgA and/or IgM and specific antibody deficiency. The CVID group had over 12 females and 25 to 30 males, mean age around 40. Profiled with immunoSEQ multiplex PCR; TCRdb holds only in-frame clones, not every one. This sample carries about 9,200 clones, none of them present only once. This clone has at least ten counts. Its antigen is unknown. The CDR3 end falls 3 residues outside the read, so it is completed with the germline J gene. J was trimmed by 4 bases and V by 7 bases; bases with no gene match: 8. CDR1 and CDR2 (germline): SGHTA, FQGNSA. The CDR3 extends over 15 amino acids.

Sample: peripheral blood mononuclear cells. The J gene is TRBJ2-7, the V gene TRBV7-2, with 12 bases fitting TRBD2. The receptor comes from a human donor with common variable immunodeficiency. The sequenced CDR3 bases are TGTGCCAGCATCCACACTAGCGGGGGGATTTACGAG. Protein product: CASIHTSGGIYE. The CDR3 as a whole reads CASIHTSGGIYEQYF.